A single sample is the source of the 13 T cell receptor beta chains below, sequenced in a study of cytomegalovirus exposure and HLA in healthy donors. It was with 60 Vbeta and 13 Jbeta primers that the PCR ran. TCRdb's table, derived via immunoSEQ multiplex PCR, lists solely in-frame clones and lacks some. The listing contains about 130,000 clones. The source material was PBMCs. These receptors were collected from a young man in good health and CMV-seronegative.

The J gene is TRBJ1-2, the V gene TRBV7-9; 8 bases fit TRBD1. V trimming: 6 bases; J trimming: 0 bases; junction bases outside the gene matches: 3. The CDR3 is made up of 14 amino acids. Germline V gene data show CDR1 as SEHNR and CDR2 as FQNEAQ (reference sequence). This CDR3 is CASRQGEANYGYTF. The CDR3 DNA is TGTGCCAGCAGACAGGGGGAAGCTAACTATGGCTACACCTTC.

This rearrangement joins TRBV12-5 to TRBJ1-1; 7 nucleotides line up with TRBD1. The J segment lost 4 bases and the V segment lost 1 base, leaving 21 bases of the junction unmatched. CDR3 size: 20 residues. CDR1 LGHNT and CDR2 FRNRAP come from the germline V gene. The CDR3 spells CASGLDRKMTGNESLTEAFF. CDR3 sequence (DNA): TGTGCTAGTGGTTTGGACCGAAAAATGACAGGGAATGAGTCTCTCACTGAAGCTTTCTTT. Full variable domain (remainder filled in from reference TRBV12-5 and TRBJ1-1): DARVTQTPRHKVTEMGQEVTMRCQPILGHNTVFWYRQTMMQGLELLAYFRNRAPLDDSGMPKDRFSAEMPDATLATLKIQPSEPRDSAVYFCASGLDRKMTGNESLTEAFFGQGTRLTVV.

The chain links TRBV5-1 to TRBJ2-3; the match to TRBD2 covers 7 bases. The CDR3 is made up of 15 amino acids. The germline gives CDR1 SGHRS, CDR2 YFSETQ. The V segment lost 2 bases and the J segment 0 bases; nucleotides outside the gene matches: 3. In nucleotides, the CDR3 is TGCGCCAGCAGCTTACGGGGGGTTAGCACAGATACGCAGTATTTT. This gives the protein CASSLRGVSTDTQYF. The variable domain in full, with the rest retrieved from reference TRBV5-1 and TRBJ2-3, is KAGVTQTPRYLIKTRGQQVTLSCSPISGHRSVSWYQQTPGQGLQFLFEYFSETQRNKGNFPGRFSGRQFSNSRSEMNVSTLELGDSALYLCASSLRGVSTDTQYFGPGTRLTVL.

The chain employs TRBV28 and TRBJ2-7; the D gene is possibly TRBD1 (7 bases). The germline CDR1 and CDR2 sequences are MDHEN and SYDVKM. V was cut by 3 bases and J by 2 bases, with 20 bases left in between. The length of the CDR3 is 17 residues. The DNA of the CDR3 is TGTGCCAGCAGTTTCTCGACCAGGGGGGAACTGGCCTACGAGCAGTACTTC. The encoded protein is CASSFSTRGELAYEQYF.

The gene calls are TRBV28 and TRBJ2-1; 8 nucleotides match TRBD2. The CDR3 runs to 16 residues. CDR1 MDHEN and CDR2 SYDVKM come from the germline V gene. J lost 8 bases, V lost 4 bases, and 13 bases had no gene match. In DNA form, the CDR3 reads TGTGCCAGCAGTTCGGACGGCAACGGGGGGGGATATGAGCAGTTCTTC. The encoded protein is CASSSDGNGGGYEQFF. Complete variable domain (other parts from reference TRBV28 and TRBJ2-1): DVKVTQSSRYLVKRTGEKVFLECVQDMDHENMFWYRQDPGLGLRLIYFSYDVKMKEKGDIPEGYSVSREKKERFSLILESASTNQTSMYLCASSSDGNGGGYEQFFGPGTRLTVL.

The rearrangement uses TRBV19 and TRBJ2-1; the D is unclear. Trimming left V 4 bases short and J 3 bases short, with 13 bases between. The CDR3 consists of 15 residues. CDR1 is LNHDA and CDR2 is SQIVND in the germline V gene (reference sequence). The CDR3 region is CASSRPSSYYNEQFF. The DNA of the CDR3 is TGTGCCAGTAGTAGGCCCTCTTCGTACTACAATGAGCAGTTCTTC.

The gene calls are TRBV7-3 and TRBJ2-7; tentative D call: TRBD2 (7 bases). The CDR3 is 15 amino acids. CDR1 and CDR2 from the germline V gene are SGHTA and FQGTGA. V lost 5 bases, J lost 3 bases, and 17 bases lay in between. The CDR3 here is CASSTGPAGHYEQYF. CDR3 coding DNA: TGTGCCAGCAGCACAGGACCAGCGGGACACTACGAGCAGTACTTC.

The chain combines TRBV2 with TRBJ1-2; D not certain. The CDR3 length is 12 residues. Trimming removed 8 bases at V and 0 bases at J, with 7 bases between. CDR1 is SNHLY, CDR2 FYNNEI, per germline. The CDR3 DNA is TGTGCCAGCGGTGCTGCTAACTATGGCTACACCTTC. Encoded protein: CASGAANYGYTF.

The rearrangement links TRBV6-5 to TRBJ1-6; D not resolved. The CDR3 length is 15 residues. Germline V gene data show CDR1 as MNHEY and CDR2 as SVGAGI. V lost 0 bases to trimming and J lost 10 bases, with 13 bases between them. The DNA for the CDR3 is TGTGCCAGCAGTTACTCCCCGGGTTCCTCCTCACCCCTCCACTTT. This gives the protein CASSYSPGSSSPLHF.

The chain has TRBV7-9 and TRBJ2-1; TRBD2 aligns across 11 bases. Trimming removed 5 bases from V and 6 bases from J; junction bases left unmatched: 6. The CDR3 has 15 residues. Germline CDR1 is SEHNR and CDR2 is FQNEAQ (reference sequence). The CDR3 is CASSPGLADINEQFF. Written as DNA, the CDR3 is TGTGCCAGCAGCCCGGGACTAGCGGATATCAATGAGCAGTTCTTC.

The chain combines TRBV19 with TRBJ2-2, with 8 bases fitting TRBD1. V was clipped by 10 bases and J by 0 bases; unmatched bases: 13. CDR1 and CDR2 from the germline V gene are LNHDA and SQIVND (reference sequence). The CDR3 runs to 17 residues. The CDR3 bases are TGTGCCACCCCTATCCTGGACAGGGTAACGAACACCGGGGAGCTGTTTTTT. Its translation: CATPILDRVTNTGELFF.

The rearrangement links TRBV5-6 to TRBJ2-7, with TRBD2 as a possible D gene (6 bases). V lost 2 bases and J 4 bases, leaving 22 bases between the germline ends. The CDR3 consists of 17 residues. Germline CDR1 reads SGHDT; CDR2 reads YYEEEE. The CDR3 DNA is TGTGCCAGCAGCTTATTCGCCTCGGGACTCGGCGATTACGAGCAGTACTTC. This encodes CASSLFASGLGDYEQYF.

The V call is TRBV4-3, the J call TRBJ2-7; D not resolved. The CDR3 is 14 amino acids. V lost 0 bases and J lost 3, with 9 bases in between. Germline V lookup: CDR1 LGHNA, CDR2 YSLEER. CDR3 in amino acids: CASSQDAGFYEQYF. The CDR3 nucleotides are TGCGCCAGCAGCCAAGATGCAGGTTTCTACGAGCAGTACTTC.